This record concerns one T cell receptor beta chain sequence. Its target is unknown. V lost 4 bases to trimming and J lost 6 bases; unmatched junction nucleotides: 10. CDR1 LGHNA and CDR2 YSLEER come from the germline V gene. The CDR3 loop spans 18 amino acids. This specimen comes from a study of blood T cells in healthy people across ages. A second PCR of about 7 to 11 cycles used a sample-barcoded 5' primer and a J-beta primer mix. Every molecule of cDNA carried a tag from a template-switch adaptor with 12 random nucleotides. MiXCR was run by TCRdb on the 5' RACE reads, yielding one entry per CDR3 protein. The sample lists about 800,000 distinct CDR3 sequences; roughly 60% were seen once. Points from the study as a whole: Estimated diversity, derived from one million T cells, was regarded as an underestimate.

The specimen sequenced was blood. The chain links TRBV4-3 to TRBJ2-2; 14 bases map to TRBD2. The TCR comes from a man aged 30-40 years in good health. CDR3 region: CASSRTTGTSGSPGELFF. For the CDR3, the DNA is TGCGCCAGCAGCCGAACTACCGGGACTAGCGGGAGCCCCGGGGAGCTGTTTTTT.